This section outlines one TCR beta chain sequence together with its context. Time point indicated: baseline, week 1 (first vaccination visit). Treatment indicated: pre-vaccination baseline after standard-of-care therapy. This specimen belongs to a study of a mutant IDH1 vaccine in newly diagnosed glioma. Across the whole study: The treated group averaged approximately 42 years old and was 62.5% male, approximately 38% female.

The protocol was immunoSEQ multiplex PCR, while the TCRdb copy is restricted to in-frame clones and leaves out a portion. The repertoire has tens of thousands of clones, roughly 80% of them found once; the top ten carry about 19%. Source: PBMCs, taken from a glioma patient treated with radiotherapy, temozolomide or both. The TCR originated in a man aged 18 to 29 with glioma.

The CDR3 region is CATLLHLGGGADTQYF. The CDR3 DNA reads as TGTGCCACACTGTTACATTTAGGGGGCGGCGCAGATACGCAGTATTTT. The rearrangement joins TRBV10-3 to TRBJ2-3, with 7 bases fitting TRBD1. From germline, CDR1 is ENHRY and CDR2 SYGVKD. The CDR3 spans 16 residues. V trimming: 10 bases; J trimming: 4 bases; junction bases outside the gene matches: 17.